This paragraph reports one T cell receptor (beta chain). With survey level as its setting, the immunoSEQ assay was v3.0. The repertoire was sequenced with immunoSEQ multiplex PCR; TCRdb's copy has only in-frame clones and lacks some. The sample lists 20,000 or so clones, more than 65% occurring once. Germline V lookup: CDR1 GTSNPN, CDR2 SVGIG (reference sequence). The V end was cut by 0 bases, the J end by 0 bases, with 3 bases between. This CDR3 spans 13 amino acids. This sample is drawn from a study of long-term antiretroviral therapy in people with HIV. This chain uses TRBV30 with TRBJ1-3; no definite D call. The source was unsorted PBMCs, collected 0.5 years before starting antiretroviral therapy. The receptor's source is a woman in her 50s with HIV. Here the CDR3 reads CAWSVSSGNTIYF. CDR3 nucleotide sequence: TGTGCCTGGAGTGTAAGCTCTGGAAACACCATATATTTT.